The 32 T cell receptor beta chains below come from one sample, sequenced in a study of T cell repertoires in cytomegalovirus infection (dated 2019 in TCRdb). Reading the label with the study, this specimen's treatment or condition is: in vitro stimulation with specific CMV peptide epitopes to enrich CMV-specific T cells. No antigens are known for them. These reads were obtained on an Illumina HiSeq 1500. Using fastp trimming at Q25 and MiXCR clonotype assembly, TCRdb reanalyzed the public sequencing data and kept in-frame beta chains. Under each unique CDR3 protein, matching rows form one entry showing the most common genes and DNA. Recorded for this sample are 900,000 to 950,000 distinct CDR3 sequences; roughly a third of them occurred a single time. Together, the top ten hold about an eighth of the sample. The source material was cultured CD8+ T cells from PBMCs, sampled from culture after CMV antigen stimulation. The receptors stem from a human donor in good health (CMV status not recorded). Some clones in this sample may be carry-over from other donors' samples.

This clonotype was seen repeatedly, ten times or more. V and J are TRBV4-1 and TRBJ1-2; D is unresolved. This CDR3 has 17 residues. The V and J ends lost 4 bases and 1 base respectively, with 19 bases between them. Per germline, CDR1 MGHRA and CDR2 YSYEKL. CDR3: CASSPQVLSRSNYGYTF. In DNA form, the CDR3 reads TGCGCCAGCAGCCCTCAAGTCCTTAGCCGGAGTAACTATGGCTACACCTTC.

The rearrangement joins TRBV19 to TRBJ1-1; perhaps TRBD1 as D (5 bases). V was trimmed by 2 bases and J by 6 bases, leaving 10 bases between them. Per the germline V gene, CDR1 is LNHDA and CDR2 is SQIVND (reference sequence). The CDR3 length is 13 residues. CDR3: CASSIPDKAEAFF. The CDR3 DNA follows: TGTGCCAGTAGTATACCGGACAAAGCTGAAGCTTTCTTT.

The chain combines TRBV9 with TRBJ2-1; 7 nucleotides align to TRBD2. CDR3 length: 13 residues. J gave up 8 bases and V 0 bases, and 2 bases lay outside the gene matches. Germline V gives CDR1 SGDLS, CDR2 YYNGEE. The CDR3 reads CASSVGGGYEQFF. CDR3 bases: TGTGCCAGCAGCGTAGGGGGAGGGTATGAGCAGTTCTTC.

This clonotype occurred a few times. This chain joins TRBV5-5 and TRBJ2-5; the D gene is possibly TRBD1 (6 bases). The CDR3 covers 14 residues. Trimming left V 4 bases short and J 5 bases short, with 15 bases between. Germline CDR1 SGHKS, CDR2 YYEKEE (reference sequence). CDR3 nucleotides: TGTGCCAGCAGCGAGGCAGGGGAAGGGGAGACCCAGTACTTC. This sequence encodes CASSEAGEGETQYF.

The V call is TRBV29-1, the J call TRBJ1-2, with D perhaps matching TRBD1 (5 bases). Per the germline V gene, CDR1 is SQVTM and CDR2 is ANQGSEA. The V and J ends lost 0 bases and 4 bases respectively, with 18 bases between them. The CDR3 runs to 16 residues. This CDR3 reads CSVEDQLVGARYGYTF. DNA for the CDR3: TGCAGCGTTGAAGATCAACTAGTAGGGGCTCGCTATGGCTACACCTTC.

V is TRBV19 and J is TRBJ1-5; no clear D gene. Germline CDR1 reads LNHDA; CDR2 reads SQIVND (reference sequence). V dropped 0 bases and J dropped 5 bases, with 5 bases sitting between them. The CDR3 runs 13 residues. The DNA for the CDR3 is TGTGCCAGTAGTATAGAAGGATATCAGCCCCAGCATTTT. This translates into CASSIEGYQPQHF.

This clonotype was seen a few times. The rearrangement links TRBV7-9 to TRBJ1-2; D call uncertain. The germline gives CDR1 SEHNR, CDR2 FQNEAQ (reference sequence). The CDR3 contains 14 residues. The V gene lost 4 bases and the J gene lost 4 bases, with 13 bases spanning the gap. The CDR3, as DNA: TGTGCCAGCAGCTCCGAAGGGTTTCTCTATGGCTACACCTTC. Translation gives CASSSEGFLYGYTF.

The chain combines TRBV12-3 or TRBV12-4 with TRBJ1-2; no clear D gene. The length of the CDR3 is 13 residues. V gave up 2 bases and J gave up 6 bases, with 10 bases separating them. The CDR3 sequence is CASSLIITHGYTF. In nucleotides, the CDR3 is TGTGCCAGCAGTTTAATTATAACCCATGGCTACACCTTC.

The gene calls are TRBV6-6 and TRBJ2-3; D perhaps matches TRBD1 (6 bases). The V gene lost 4 bases and the J gene lost 1 base, with 24 bases spanning the gap. Germline CDR1 MNHNY, CDR2 SVGAGI (reference sequence). CDR3 length: 19 residues. The CDR3 sequence is CASSFSLEGTPPGTDTQYF. In DNA, the CDR3 is TGTGCCAGCAGTTTCTCGTTAGAGGGGACACCCCCGGGCACAGATACGCAGTATTTT.

There are many counts of this clonotype. The V call is TRBV7-6, the J call TRBJ2-1; no clear D. CDR3 length equals 16 residues. V lost 1 base and J 0 bases, leaving 10 bases between the germline ends. The germline V gene has CDR1 SGHVS and CDR2 FNYEAQ. The CDR3 nucleotides read TGTGCCAGCAGCTTAGTTGCCGAGAGCTCCTACAATGAGCAGTTCTTC. Translating it yields CASSLVAESSYNEQFF.

V and J are TRBV6-6 and TRBJ2-7; D is possibly TRBD2 (6 bases). Germline CDR1 and CDR2: MNHNY and SVGAGI (reference sequence). The CDR3 is made up of 15 amino acids. V lost 0 bases and J 3 bases, leaving 12 bases between the germline ends. Here the CDR3 DNA reads TGTGCCAGCAGTTACTCTGGACGGGAGATCTACGAGCAGTACGTC. This gives the protein CASSYSGREIYEQYV.

This clonotype was recorded a few times. CDR3 in amino acids: CASSLVTGLAGLQETQYF. DNA for the CDR3: TGTGCCAGCAGCTTAGTTACGGGGCTCGCGGGGCTTCAAGAGACCCAGTACTTC. J is TRBJ2-5 and V is TRBV7-8; perhaps TRBD2 as D (6 bases). This CDR3 region has 18 residues. CDR1 and CDR2 from the germline V gene are SGHVS and FQNEAQ. V was cut by 1 base and J by 2 bases, with 20 bases left in between.

This clonotype was seen once. Its ends do not fully match the called genes, so a read error is possible. The chain recombines TRBV24-1 with TRBJ1-3, with TRBD1 identical over 9 bases. This CDR3 is built from 15 residues. Per the germline V gene, CDR1 is KGHDR and CDR2 is SFDVKD. CDR3 bases: TGTGCCACCGGTGAAGGGACAGGGCCTGGAAACACCATATATTTT. Its translation is CATGEGTGPGNTIYF.

With regard to this clonotype: At one end the junction does not follow the germline gene, possibly because of a read error. The chain employs TRBV7-4 and TRBJ1-4; 8 bases line up with TRBD1. This CDR3 has 16 amino acids. The germline CDR1 and CDR2 sequences are SGHVT and SQSDAQ. The chain's CDR3 is CASSERMTGANERLFF. As DNA, the CDR3 is TGTGCCAGCAGCGAACGAATGACAGGGGCTAATGAAAGACTGTTTTTT.

This clonotype was picked up one time. The chain carries TRBV20-1 and TRBJ1-5; 8 bases map to TRBD1. The germline V gene has CDR1 DFQATT and CDR2 SNEGSKA (reference sequence). CDR3 length: 13 amino acids. The J segment lost 10 bases and the V segment lost 6 bases, leaving 11 bases of the junction unmatched. DNA for the CDR3: TGCAGTGCCGGACAGGGAGATTTAGATCCCCAGCATTTT. Protein product: CSAGQGDLDPQHF.

This chain joins TRBV7-2 and TRBJ2-3; D might be TRBD1 (5 bases). This CDR3 contains 14 residues. Germline lookup yields CDR1 SGHTA and CDR2 FQGNSA. V lost 3 bases to trimming and J lost 5 bases, with 12 bases between them. CDR3 protein: CASSLGQVGDTQYF. The CDR3 DNA reads as TGTGCCAGCAGCTTGGGGCAGGTTGGAGATACGCAGTATTTT.

The genes are TRBV20-1 and TRBJ2-7; TRBD1 aligns across 10 bases. CDR1 is DFQATT and CDR2 is SNEGSKA in the germline V gene (reference sequence). CDR3 length: 18 amino acids. Trimming removed 7 bases from V and 0 bases from J; junction bases left unmatched: 18. The CDR3 reads CSGRPSRDRGHNSYEQYF. In DNA, the CDR3 is TGCAGTGGCAGGCCATCCCGGGACAGGGGCCACAACTCCTACGAGCAGTACTTC.

The chain is built from TRBV12-3 or TRBV12-4 and TRBJ2-7; 11 bases are a match to TRBD1. This CDR3 contains 15 residues. J was trimmed by 6 bases and V by 6 bases; bases with no gene match: 10. As DNA, the CDR3 is TGTGCCAGCAGATGGGACAGGGGGTCGGGTTCCGAGCAGTACTTC. This gives the protein CASRWDRGSGSEQYF.

The chain employs TRBV10-3 and TRBJ1-5; 7 bases fit TRBD1. The V gene end was trimmed by 0 bases and the J gene end by 5 bases; junction bases not matched to a gene: 4. This CDR3 comprises 15 residues. The germline V gene encodes CDR1 ENHRY and CDR2 SYGVKD. The CDR3 spells CAISESGGSHQPQHF. CDR3 nucleotide sequence: TGTGCCATCAGTGAGTCAGGGGGCAGTCATCAGCCCCAGCATTTT.

The chain couples TRBV7-3 to TRBJ2-7, with no clear D. The CDR3 covers 16 residues. V was pared by 4 bases and J by 2 bases, with 18 bases between. Germline loops: CDR1 SGHTA, CDR2 FQGTGA. In DNA form, the CDR3 reads TGTGCCAGCAGCTCCTTAGTTATGATCCCCCCCTACGAGCAGTACGTC. Protein sequence: CASSSLVMIPPYEQYV.

This chain links TRBV25-1 with TRBJ2-3; D is unresolved. Looked up from germline, CDR1 is MGHDK and CDR2 is SYGVNS. V was pared by 8 bases and J by 3 bases, with 9 bases between. This CDR3 is 12 amino acids long. This chain's CDR3 is CASGAITDTQYF. The CDR3 DNA reads TGTGCCAGCGGAGCTATAACAGATACGCAGTATTTT. Full variable domain (outside the CDR3, taken from reference TRBV25-1 and TRBJ2-3): EADIYQTPRYLVIGTGKKITLECSQTMGHDKMYWYQQDPGMELHLIHYSYGVNSTEKGDLSSESTVSRIRTEHFPLTLESARPSHTSQYLCASGAITDTQYFGPGTRLTVL.

This clonotype came up a few times. The chain combines TRBV6-2 or TRBV6-3 with TRBJ1-2; TRBD1 matches at 8 bases. The trim removed 2 bases at V and 4 bases at J, leaving 6 bases unmatched. The CDR3 is 15 residues long. Germline V CDR1 and CDR2: MNHEY, SVGEGT. The CDR3 coding sequence is TGTGCCAGCAGTTACGCCCTTGGGACAGGCTATGGCTACACCTTC. Encoded protein: CASSYALGTGYGYTF.

The V and J genes are TRBV13 and TRBJ2-6; a weak D match, TRBD1 (6 bases). V dropped 3 bases and J dropped 0 bases, with 12 bases sitting between them. Germline assignment: CDR1 PRHDT and CDR2 FYEKMQ (reference sequence). This CDR3 comprises 17 residues. CDR3 loop: CASSLPGHSSGANVLTF. CDR3 sequence (DNA): TGTGCCAGCAGCTTGCCGGGACACAGCTCTGGGGCCAACGTCCTGACTTTC.

The chain joins TRBV7-9 to TRBJ2-7, with a tentative D call TRBD2 (5 bases). Trimming pared 5 bases from V and 3 bases from J, leaving 14 bases between. The CDR3 covers 14 residues. Germline values: CDR1 SEHNR, CDR2 FQNEAQ (reference sequence). CDR3 sequence: CASSRAGEIYEQYV. CDR3 DNA: TGTGCCAGCAGCCGGGCCGGGGAGATCTACGAGCAGTACGTC.

This sequence joins TRBV6-5 and TRBJ2-1; 16 bases are a match to TRBD2. The CDR3 spans 19 residues. CDR1 and CDR2 from the germline V gene are MNHEY and SVGAGI. The ends lost 4 bases at V and 9 bases at J; junction bases unmatched: 15. The CDR3 DNA follows: TGTGCCAGCAGTTTCGGGGCTTCGGGACTAGCGGGGGGGCTCGCTGAGCAGTTCTTC. It codes for CASSFGASGLAGGLAEQFF.

This clonotype appeared a few times. The J gene is TRBJ2-1, the V gene TRBV10-2; 9 bases fit TRBD2. After removal of 8 bases from V and 3 bases from J, the junction contained 5 bases not matched to a gene. The CDR3 is 14 residues long. Germline CDR1 reads WSHSY; CDR2 reads SAAADI. The CDR3 protein is CASALAGIYNEQFF. Here the CDR3 DNA reads TGCGCCAGCGCCCTAGCGGGGATCTACAATGAGCAGTTCTTC.

The chain is built from TRBV7-6 and TRBJ2-7, with D tentatively TRBD2 (7 bases). Germline CDR1 and CDR2: SGHVS and FNYEAQ. V was trimmed by 6 bases and J by 2 bases, leaving 14 bases between them. The CDR3 runs 14 residues. The chain's CDR3 is CASSKQGLTYEQYV. As DNA, the CDR3 is TGTGCCAGCAGTAAACAGGGACTAACCTACGAGCAGTACGTC.

About this clonotype: Given a much more abundant clone one base away, this may be a read error. This likely comes from a read error, as the CDR3 has no conserved phenylalanine or tryptophan at its end. The V gene is TRBV7-2, the J gene TRBJ2-7, with D possibly TRBD2 on 6 matching bases. CDR3 length equals 13 residues. Trimming shortened V by 3 bases and J by 6 bases, and 12 bases separated the two germline ends. Germline CDR1 is SGHTA and CDR2 is FQGNSA. CDR3 protein: CASSFNPEGEQYI. CDR3 DNA sequence: TGTGCCAGCAGCTTTAACCCGGAGGGCGAGCAGTACATC.

The chain employs TRBV12-3 or TRBV12-4 and TRBJ2-7, with a possible D match to TRBD2 (5 bases). The V gene lost 6 bases and the J gene lost 0 bases, with 15 bases spanning the gap. The CDR3 is 15 residues long. Here the CDR3 DNA reads TGTGCCAGCAGCCGGGGTCTGGGTCTCTCCTACGAGCAGTACTTC. Protein: CASSRGLGLSYEQYF.

This clonotype showed up many times. This sequence joins TRBV7-2 and TRBJ2-1, with 11 bases fitting TRBD2. The CDR3 spans 17 residues. The germline gives CDR1 SGHTA, CDR2 FQGNSA. V lost 5 bases and J lost 2; bases outside the gene matches: 8. In nucleotides, the CDR3 is TGTGCCAGCAGCACCACTAGCGGGGGCGGTCCCTACAATGAGCAGTTCTTC. Its translation: CASSTTSGGGPYNEQFF.

This clonotype showed up many times. V gene TRBV7-2 combines with J gene TRBJ2-7; D perhaps matches TRBD2 (6 bases). The CDR3 covers 16 residues. V gave up 0 bases and J gave up 3 bases, with 15 bases separating them. Germline V gene lookup returns CDR1 SGHTA and CDR2 FQGNSA. Written as DNA, the CDR3 is TGTGCCAGCAGCTTAGCGTTTGATAGCGGTTTCTACGAGCAGTACTTC. This encodes CASSLAFDSGFYEQYF.

This clonotype was counted only a few times. The rearrangement links TRBV5-6 to TRBJ2-1; D is unclear. Per the germline V gene, CDR1 is SGHDT and CDR2 is YYEEEE. The CDR3 extends over 14 amino acids. Deletions cut 0 bases from V and 8 bases from J, with 12 bases between. This CDR3 reads CASSLGRPSDEQFF. In nucleotides, the CDR3 is TGTGCCAGCAGCTTGGGACGACCTTCGGATGAGCAGTTCTTC.